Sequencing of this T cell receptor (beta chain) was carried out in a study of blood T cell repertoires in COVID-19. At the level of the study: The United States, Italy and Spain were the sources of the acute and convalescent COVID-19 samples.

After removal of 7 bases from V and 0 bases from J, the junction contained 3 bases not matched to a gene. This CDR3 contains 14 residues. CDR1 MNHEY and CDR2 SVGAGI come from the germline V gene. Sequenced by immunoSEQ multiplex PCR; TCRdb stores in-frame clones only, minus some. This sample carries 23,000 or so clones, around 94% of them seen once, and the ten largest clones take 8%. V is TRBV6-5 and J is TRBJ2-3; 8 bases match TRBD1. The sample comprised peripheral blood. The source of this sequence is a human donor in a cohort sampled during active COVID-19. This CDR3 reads CASIQGASTDTQYF. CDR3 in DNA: TGTGCCAGCATTCAGGGGGCTAGCACAGATACGCAGTATTTT.